Presented here are 29 T cell receptor beta chains from one specimen sequenced in a study of T cells after yellow fever vaccination (dated by TCRdb to about 2019). The label giving this sample's treatment or condition can be read as: live attenuated yellow fever vaccine strain. Libraries were constructed by 5' RACE. Instrument used: Illumina HiSeq 2500. The public reads were quality trimmed at Q25 with fastp and then assembled into clones with MiXCR by TCRdb, keeping productive beta chains. Each record represents a unique CDR3 protein, reported with the most common genes and DNA among its rows. Recorded for this sample are some 600,000 distinct CDR3 sequences; roughly 12% of them occurred a single time. The ten largest account for approximately 15% of the sample. The specimen was PBMCs, collected on the day of the yellow fever booster vaccination. The receptors originated from a man aged 25 to 45 who received the YFV17D yellow fever vaccine.

The chain recombines TRBV7-2 with TRBJ2-5; D gene unclear. From germline, CDR1 is SGHTA and CDR2 FQGNSA. This CDR3 spans 14 amino acids. Between the trimmed V and J ends, which lost 1 base and 9 bases, there was a span of 15 bases. The CDR3 nucleotides are TGTGCCAGCAGCTTAGGTCCTGCCGGAAGGGCCCAGTACTTC. Translating gives CASSLGPAGRAQYF.

The genes are TRBV7-2 and TRBJ2-5; the match to TRBD2 covers 11 bases. In germline, CDR1 is SGHTA, CDR2 FQGNSA. CDR3 length: 15 residues. V lost 6 bases, J lost 4 bases, and 7 bases stayed unmatched. In nucleotides, the CDR3 is TGTGCCAGCAGGCTAACTAGCGGGGGAACAGAGACCCAGTACTTC. This translates into CASRLTSGGTETQYF.

Only a few counts were recorded for this clonotype. This chain connects TRBV5-1 to TRBJ2-5; D is perhaps TRBD1 (6 bases). Germline values: CDR1 SGHRS, CDR2 YFSETQ. The germline V and J ends were trimmed by 4 bases and 5 bases, with 18 bases remaining between them. The CDR3 is made up of 15 amino acids. The DNA for the CDR3 is TGCGCCAGCAGCCCCTTCAGAGGGGGTGATGAGACCCAGTACTTC. Its protein product is CASSPFRGGDETQYF.

This clonotype appeared a few times. This chain joins TRBV5-5 and TRBJ1-5; 12 bases are a match to TRBD1. The CDR3 extends over 14 amino acids. Losses at the gene ends were 2 bases for V and 9 bases for J; bases not matched to a gene: 3. Per the germline V gene, CDR1 is SGHKS and CDR2 is YYEKEE (reference sequence). The CDR3 reads CASSFGTGGSPQHF. CDR3 sequence (DNA): TGTGCCAGCAGCTTCGGGACAGGGGGCTCGCCCCAGCATTTT.

This clonotype was counted only a few times. This chain links TRBV5-1 with TRBJ2-1; D perhaps matches TRBD2 (6 bases). The germline V gene has CDR1 SGHRS and CDR2 YFSETQ. V gave up 5 bases and J gave up 6 bases, with 18 bases separating them. CDR3 length: 15 residues. CDR3 loop: CASSPGAGSGNEQFF. The CDR3 DNA follows: TGCGCCAGCAGTCCCGGCGCGGGATCGGGCAATGAGCAGTTCTTC.

This clonotype was detected a few times. The chain links TRBV2 to TRBJ1-4; D is perhaps TRBD1 (5 bases). From germline, CDR1 is SNHLY and CDR2 FYNNEI. The CDR3 loop spans 14 amino acids. Trimming shortened V by 3 bases and J by 13 bases, and 18 bases separated the two germline ends. The CDR3 spells CASSDGAGTSRLFF. As DNA, the CDR3 is TGTGCCAGCAGTGATGGGGCAGGGACGTCGAGACTGTTTTTT.

This clonotype was found many times. This chain connects TRBV20-1 to TRBJ2-3, with D possibly TRBD2 on 6 matching bases. CDR1 is DFQATT, CDR2 SNEGSKA, per germline (reference sequence). CDR3 size: 14 residues. The germline V and J ends were trimmed by 5 bases and 1 base, with 13 bases remaining between them. CDR3 residues: CSAPRGVGTDTQYF. Written as DNA, the CDR3 is TGCAGTGCTCCGCGGGGAGTGGGCACAGATACGCAGTATTTT.

This clonotype showed up just a few times. The CDR3 is CASSLSVAGTDTQYF. The CDR3 DNA reads as TGTGCCAGCAGCTTAAGTGTTGCGGGCACAGATACGCAGTATTTT. The chain employs TRBV7-2 and TRBJ2-3; no clear D. Germline CDR1 reads SGHTA; CDR2 reads FQGNSA. Trimming shortened V by 2 bases and J by 1 base, and 10 bases separated the two germline ends. This CDR3 contains 15 residues.

The chain carries TRBV9 and TRBJ2-1; no definite D call. Trimming removed 0 bases at V and 8 bases at J, with 3 bases between. Germline V lookup: CDR1 SGDLS, CDR2 YYNGEE. The CDR3 is 11 amino acids. The CDR3 here is CASSVVDEQFF. The CDR3 bases are TGTGCCAGCAGCGTAGTGGATGAGCAGTTCTTC.

This clonotype was observed a handful of times. The genes are TRBV20-1 and TRBJ2-2; a possible D gene is TRBD2 (6 bases). The V end lost 6 bases, the J end lost 6 bases, and 8 bases lay between the germline ends. Germline V lookup: CDR1 DFQATT, CDR2 SNEGSKA (reference sequence). CDR3 length: 11 amino acids. CDR3 sequence (DNA): TGCAGTGCGGTAGCGGCCGGGGAGCTGTTTTTT. This codes for CSAVAAGELFF.

There are many counts of this clonotype. CDR3 residues: CASSPVLGSHEKLFF. Here the CDR3 DNA reads TGTGCCAGCAGCCCTGTGTTGGGGTCCCATGAAAAACTGTTTTTT. The chain uses TRBV6-1 and TRBJ1-4; D remains unclear. This CDR3 region has 15 residues. Trimming pared 6 bases from V and 6 bases from J, leaving 17 bases between. Germline V CDR1 and CDR2: MNHNS, SASEGT.

This chain joins TRBV18 and TRBJ1-3, with D tentatively TRBD1 (6 bases). The germline V gene has CDR1 KGHSH and CDR2 LQKENI. Trimming removed 3 bases from V and 0 bases from J, with 12 bases in between. This CDR3 comprises 16 residues. CDR3 protein: CASSPPGQISGNTIYF. DNA for the CDR3: TGTGCCAGCTCACCCCCGGGACAAATCTCTGGAAACACCATATATTTT. Drawing the rest from reference TRBV18 and TRBJ1-3, the complete variable domain is NAGVMQNPRHLVRRRGQEARLRCSPMKGHSHVYWYRQLPEEGLKFMVYLQKENIIDESGMPKERFSAEFPKEGPSILRIQQVVRGDSAAYFCASSPPGQISGNTIYFGEGSWLTVV.

This clonotype was detected a few times. The chain's CDR3 is CASSQDREGGRGANEQFF. The CDR3 DNA reads as TGTGCCAGCAGCCAAGATCGGGAGGGTGGGAGAGGGGCAAATGAGCAGTTCTTC. The V gene is TRBV3-1, the J gene TRBJ2-1; 8 positions match TRBD2. Per germline, CDR1 LGHDT and CDR2 YNNKEL (reference sequence). Trimming at V came to 0 bases and at J to 7 bases, leaving 14 bases not matched to a gene. The CDR3 is 18 amino acids.

This clonotype turned up a few times. The chain couples TRBV6-2 or TRBV6-3 to TRBJ1-1, with D unresolved. The CDR3 covers 14 residues. The V and J ends lost 0 bases and 0 bases respectively, with 5 bases between them. Germline-derived CDR1 and CDR2 are MNHEY and SVGEGT. The CDR3 spells CASSYSFMNTEAFF. DNA for the CDR3: TGTGCCAGCAGTTACTCTTTCATGAACACTGAAGCTTTCTTT.

J is TRBJ2-7 and V is TRBV12-3 or TRBV12-4, with D possibly being TRBD2 (6 bases). The germline V and J ends were trimmed by 2 bases and 6 bases, with 11 bases remaining between them. This CDR3 is 13 amino acids long. The CDR3 reads CASSLTGGFEQYF. CDR3 DNA sequence: TGTGCCAGCAGTTTAACCGGGGGTTTCGAGCAGTACTTC.

The J gene is TRBJ2-7, the V gene TRBV14; D unclear. Trimming pared 0 bases from V and 3 bases from J, leaving 9 bases between. This CDR3 has 14 amino acids. Germline V lookup: CDR1 SGHDN, CDR2 FVKESK. CDR3 amino acids: CASSQDSRFYEQYF. CDR3 DNA: TGTGCCAGCAGCCAAGATAGCCGCTTCTACGAGCAGTACTTC.

This clonotype occurred many times. The chain has TRBV28 and TRBJ2-6; TRBD1 agrees at 8 bases. Germline V CDR1 and CDR2: MDHEN, SYDVKM. Trimming cost V 6 bases and J 3 bases; bases outside gene matches: 10. CDR3 length equals 17 residues. Written as DNA, the CDR3 is TGTGCCAGCAGCTATAGGACAGGGACGTTTGGGGCCAACGTCCTGACTTTC. Translated: CASSYRTGTFGANVLTF. The complete variable domain, with remaining parts taken from reference TRBV28 and TRBJ2-6, reads DVKVTQSSRYLVKRTGEKVFLECVQDMDHENMFWYRQDPGLGLRLIYFSYDVKMKEKGDIPEGYSVSREKKERFSLILESASTNQTSMYLCASSYRTGTFGANVLTFGAGSRLTVL.

This clonotype was seen a handful of times. This chain uses TRBV7-2 with TRBJ2-1; D is uncertain. Between the trimmed V and J ends, which lost 5 bases and 0 bases, there was a span of 14 bases. CDR3 size: 16 residues. Germline lookup yields CDR1 SGHTA and CDR2 FQGNSA. Here the CDR3 DNA reads TGTGCCAGCAGCCCCTCAGTGCCAAGCTCCTACAATGAGCAGTTCTTC. Translated: CASSPSVPSSYNEQFF. Full variable domain (remainder filled in from reference TRBV7-2 and TRBJ2-1): GAGVSQSPSNKVTEKGKDVELRCDPISGHTALYWYRQSLGQGLEFLIYFQGNSAPDKSGLPSDRFSAERTGGSVSTLTIQRTQQEDSAVYLCASSPSVPSSYNEQFFGPGTRLTVL.

This clonotype was observed a handful of times. The rearrangement links TRBV7-9 to TRBJ1-2, with D uncertain. The V and J ends lost 5 bases and 7 bases respectively, with 14 bases between them. Germline V gene data show CDR1 as SEHNR and CDR2 as FQNEAQ (reference sequence). CDR3 length: 13 amino acids. The CDR3: CASSPPVRVGYTF. Here the CDR3 DNA reads TGTGCCAGCAGCCCCCCAGTTCGGGTTGGCTACACCTTC.

This clonotype was seen just once. This rearrangement joins TRBV28 to TRBJ1-5, with D maybe TRBD1 (6 bases). V was shortened by 5 bases and J by 2 bases, with 13 bases between the two germline ends. The CDR3 runs 15 residues. Germline loops: CDR1 MDHEN, CDR2 SYDVKM. Here the CDR3 reads CASSTTGMGNQPQHF. The CDR3 DNA sequence: TGTGCCAGCAGTACCACAGGGATGGGCAATCAGCCCCAGCATTTT.

The gene calls are TRBV6-1 and TRBJ2-7, with 7 bases identical to TRBD1. Germline V CDR1 and CDR2: MNHNS, SASEGT. CDR3 length equals 13 residues. The V gene end was trimmed by 7 bases and the J gene end by 2 bases; junction bases not matched to a gene: 5. The CDR3 spells CASKTGYTYEQYF. CDR3 bases: TGTGCCAGCAAGACAGGGTATACCTACGAGCAGTACTTC.

The rearrangement links TRBV5-5 to TRBJ2-7, with 8 bases identical to TRBD1. CDR3 length: 14 residues. The V and J ends lost 1 base and 6 bases, in that order; junction bases with no gene match: 6. Germline CDR1 is SGHKS and CDR2 is YYEKEE (reference sequence). CDR3 amino acids: CASSLLVQGGEQYF. The CDR3, as DNA: TGTGCCAGCAGCTTGCTTGTACAGGGGGGCGAGCAGTACTTC.

The chain recombines TRBV2 with TRBJ2-2, with no clear D. Per germline, CDR1 SNHLY and CDR2 FYNNEI. The CDR3 runs 16 residues. V was clipped by 7 bases and J by 2 bases, with 17 bases between them. The CDR3 loop is CASTLSLIINTGELFF. The CDR3, as DNA: TGTGCCAGCACCTTATCCCTTATTATAAACACCGGGGAGCTGTTTTTT.

The chain recombines TRBV7-9 with TRBJ1-5; D gene ambiguous. The CDR3 spans 14 residues. V was pared by 10 bases and J by 6 bases, with 19 bases between. Germline assignment: CDR1 SEHNR and CDR2 FQNEAQ (reference sequence). In DNA form, the CDR3 reads TGTGCCACCGCCGGGCCGGGGTCCCTTCAGCCCCAGCATTTT. Translated, it gives CATAGPGSLQPQHF.

The table lists this clonotype with a few counts. The chain joins TRBV5-1 to TRBJ2-7; 8 bases are a match to TRBD1. The trim removed 7 bases at V and 3 bases at J, leaving 9 bases unmatched. Per the germline V gene, CDR1 is SGHRS and CDR2 is YFSETQ. CDR3 length: 14 residues. The CDR3 is CASGKDRVGYEQYF. CDR3 sequence (DNA): TGCGCCAGCGGCAAGGACAGGGTGGGCTACGAGCAGTACTTC. Full variable domain (missing parts from reference TRBV5-1 and TRBJ2-7): KAGVTQTPRYLIKTRGQQVTLSCSPISGHRSVSWYQQTPGQGLQFLFEYFSETQRNKGNFPGRFSGRQFSNSRSEMNVSTLELGDSALYLCASGKDRVGYEQYFGPGTRLTVT.

The chain combines TRBV25-1 with TRBJ1-1, with a tentative D call TRBD1 (5 bases). V was shortened by 3 bases and J by 2 bases, with 10 bases between the two germline ends. The CDR3 runs 14 residues. CDR1 and CDR2 (germline): MGHDK, SYGVNS. The chain's CDR3 is CASSDSGFNTEAFF. The CDR3, as DNA: TGTGCCAGCAGTGATTCAGGGTTCAACACTGAAGCTTTCTTT. Together with reference TRBV25-1 and TRBJ1-1, the CDR3 gives the full variable domain: EADIYQTPRYLVIGTGKKITLECSQTMGHDKMYWYQQDPGMELHLIHYSYGVNSTEKGDLSSESTVSRIRTEHFPLTLESARPSHTSQYLCASSDSGFNTEAFFGQGTRLTVV.

This chain connects TRBV11-2 to TRBJ2-5; possibly TRBD1 or TRBD2 for D (6 bases each). Germline V gene lookup returns CDR1 SGHAT and CDR2 FQNNGV. This CDR3 spans 19 amino acids. The ends were cut back, 6 bases at V and 1 base at J, with 27 bases in the middle. CDR3 residues: CASRSWGHKVGGSQETQYF. DNA for the CDR3: TGTGCCAGCAGATCATGGGGGCACAAGGTGGGGGGCTCCCAAGAGACCCAGTACTTC. The full variable domain, in which reference TRBV11-2 and TRBJ2-5 provide the parts outside the CDR3, is EAGVAQSPRYKIIEKRQSVAFWCNPISGHATLYWYQQILGQGPKLLIQFQNNGVVDDSQLPKDRFSAERLKGVDSTLKIQPAKLEDSAVYLCASRSWGHKVGGSQETQYFGPGTRLLVL.

The chain links TRBV24-1 to TRBJ2-1, with D possibly matching TRBD2 (5 bases). The CDR3 extends over 15 amino acids. V was pared by 4 bases and J by 7 bases, with 16 bases between. Germline assignment: CDR1 KGHDR and CDR2 SFDVKD. This chain's CDR3 is CATSDPPPLENEQFF. The CDR3 DNA follows: TGTGCCACCAGTGACCCGCCTCCACTAGAGAATGAGCAGTTCTTC.

This chain links TRBV3-1 with TRBJ2-1, with 9 bases lining up with TRBD2. Germline loops: CDR1 LGHDT, CDR2 YNNKEL (reference sequence). This CDR3 has 16 residues. Trimming at V came to 0 bases and at J to 2 bases, leaving 2 bases not matched to a gene. The CDR3 reads CASSQERLAAYNEQFF. The CDR3, as DNA: TGTGCCAGCAGCCAAGAAAGACTAGCGGCCTACAATGAGCAGTTCTTC.